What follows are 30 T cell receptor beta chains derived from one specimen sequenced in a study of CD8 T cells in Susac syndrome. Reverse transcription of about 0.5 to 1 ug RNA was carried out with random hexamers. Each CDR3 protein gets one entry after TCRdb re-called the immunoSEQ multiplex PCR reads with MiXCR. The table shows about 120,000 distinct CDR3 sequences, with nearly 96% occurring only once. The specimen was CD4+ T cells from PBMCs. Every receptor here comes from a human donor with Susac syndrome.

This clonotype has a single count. The CDR3 loop is CASSQDGRGVPEQFF. CDR3 nucleotides: TGTGCCAGCAGCCAGGACGGGAGGGGGGTCCCGGAGCAGTTCTTC. V usage is TRBV14 and J usage is TRBJ2-1, with 8 bases fitting TRBD2. CDR3 length: 15 residues. Germline V gene data show CDR1 as SGHDN and CDR2 as FVKESK. V lost 3 bases, J lost 10 bases, and 11 bases stayed unmatched.

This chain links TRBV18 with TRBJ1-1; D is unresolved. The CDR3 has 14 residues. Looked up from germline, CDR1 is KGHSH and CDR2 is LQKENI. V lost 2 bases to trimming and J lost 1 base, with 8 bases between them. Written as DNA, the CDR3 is TGTGCCAGCTCACCAATCTTCCCGAACACTGAAGCTTTCTTT. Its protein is CASSPIFPNTEAFF.

CDR3 in DNA: TGTGCCAGCAGTTACAATCCCGATGGAAGCGGGGAGCTGTTTTTT. Its protein is CASSYNPDGSGELFF. The gene calls are TRBV6-5 and TRBJ2-2; no firm D call. Germline V gives CDR1 MNHEY, CDR2 SVGAGI. The CDR3 length is 15 residues. Trimming stripped 2 bases from V and 7 bases from J, with 14 bases between.

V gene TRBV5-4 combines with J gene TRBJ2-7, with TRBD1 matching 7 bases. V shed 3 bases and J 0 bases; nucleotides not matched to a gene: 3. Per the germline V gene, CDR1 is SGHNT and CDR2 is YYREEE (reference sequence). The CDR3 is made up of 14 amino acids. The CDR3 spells CASSSPGGSYEQYF. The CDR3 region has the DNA TGTGCCAGCAGCTCCCCAGGGGGCTCCTACGAGCAGTACTTC.

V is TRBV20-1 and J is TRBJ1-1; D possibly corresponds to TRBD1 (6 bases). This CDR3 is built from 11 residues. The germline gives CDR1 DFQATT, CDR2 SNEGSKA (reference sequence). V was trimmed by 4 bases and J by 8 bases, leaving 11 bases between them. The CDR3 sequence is CSANRAGEAFF. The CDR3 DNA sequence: TGCAGTGCTAACAGGGCCGGGGAAGCTTTCTTT.

The CDR3 here is CASSGPRGALETQYF. The CDR3 bases are TGTGCCAGCAGCGGCCCTAGGGGCGCCCTTGAGACCCAGTACTTC. This sequence joins TRBV5-6 and TRBJ2-5; D may be TRBD1 (5 bases). The germline V gene has CDR1 SGHDT and CDR2 YYEEEE. V lost 4 bases to trimming and J lost 5 bases, with 18 bases between them. The CDR3 is 15 amino acids. The whole variable domain, remainder taken from reference TRBV5-6 and TRBJ2-5, is DAGVTQSPTHLIKTRGQQVTLRCSPKSGHDTVSWYQQALGQGPQFIFQYYEEEERQRGNFPDRFSGHQFPNYSSELNVNALLLGDSALYLCASSGPRGALETQYFGPGTRLLVL.

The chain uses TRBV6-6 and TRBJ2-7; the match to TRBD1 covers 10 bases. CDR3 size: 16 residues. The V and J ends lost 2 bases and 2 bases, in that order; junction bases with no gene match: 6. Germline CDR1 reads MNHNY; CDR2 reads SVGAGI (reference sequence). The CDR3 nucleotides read TGTGCCAGCAGTTACGGGGGGACAGGGGACACCTACGAGCAGTACTTC. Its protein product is CASSYGGTGDTYEQYF.

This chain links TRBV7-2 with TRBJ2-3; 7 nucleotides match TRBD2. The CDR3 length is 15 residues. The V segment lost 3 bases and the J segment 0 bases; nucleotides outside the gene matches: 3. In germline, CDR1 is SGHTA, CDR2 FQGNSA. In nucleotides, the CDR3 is TGTGCCAGCAGCTTTTTGACTAGCAGCACAGATACGCAGTATTTT. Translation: CASSFLTSSTDTQYF.

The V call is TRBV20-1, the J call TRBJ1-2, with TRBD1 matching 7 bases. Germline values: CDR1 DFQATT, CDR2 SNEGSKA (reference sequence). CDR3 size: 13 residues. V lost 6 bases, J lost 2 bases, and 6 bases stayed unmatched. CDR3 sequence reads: CSAILDRNYGYTF. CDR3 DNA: TGCAGTGCCATCCTGGACAGGAACTATGGCTACACCTTC.

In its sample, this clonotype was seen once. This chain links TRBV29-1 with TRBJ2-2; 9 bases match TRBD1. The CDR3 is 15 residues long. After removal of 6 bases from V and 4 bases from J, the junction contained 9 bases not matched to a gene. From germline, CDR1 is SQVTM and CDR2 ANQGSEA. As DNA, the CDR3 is TGCAGCGTCGCGACCGGGACAGGGTCCACCGGGGAGCTGTTTTTT. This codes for CSVATGTGSTGELFF.

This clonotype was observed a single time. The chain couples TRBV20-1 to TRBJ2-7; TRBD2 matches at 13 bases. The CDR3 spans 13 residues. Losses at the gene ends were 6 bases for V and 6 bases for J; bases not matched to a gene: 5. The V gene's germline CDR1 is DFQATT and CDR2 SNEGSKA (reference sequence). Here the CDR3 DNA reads TGCAGTGCCCCCGGGACTAGCGGGACCGAGCAGTACTTC. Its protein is CSAPGTSGTEQYF.

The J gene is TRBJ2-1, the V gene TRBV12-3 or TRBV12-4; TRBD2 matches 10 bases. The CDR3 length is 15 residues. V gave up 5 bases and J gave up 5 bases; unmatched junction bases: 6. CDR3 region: CASSGTSVGHNEQFF. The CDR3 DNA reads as TGTGCCAGCAGTGGGACTAGCGTGGGACACAATGAGCAGTTCTTC.

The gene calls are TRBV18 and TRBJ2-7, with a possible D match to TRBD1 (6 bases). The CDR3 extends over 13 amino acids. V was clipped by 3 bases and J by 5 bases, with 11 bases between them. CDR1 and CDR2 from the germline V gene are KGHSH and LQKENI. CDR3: CASSPGTYNEQYF. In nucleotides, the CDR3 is TGTGCCAGCTCACCCGGGACATACAACGAGCAGTACTTC.

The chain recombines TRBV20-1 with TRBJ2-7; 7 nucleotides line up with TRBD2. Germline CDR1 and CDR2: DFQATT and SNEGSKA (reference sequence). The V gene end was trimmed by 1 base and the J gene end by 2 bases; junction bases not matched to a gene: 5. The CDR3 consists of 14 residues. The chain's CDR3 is CSARAGGSPYEQYF. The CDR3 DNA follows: TGCAGTGCTAGAGCGGGAGGAAGTCCCTACGAGCAGTACTTC.

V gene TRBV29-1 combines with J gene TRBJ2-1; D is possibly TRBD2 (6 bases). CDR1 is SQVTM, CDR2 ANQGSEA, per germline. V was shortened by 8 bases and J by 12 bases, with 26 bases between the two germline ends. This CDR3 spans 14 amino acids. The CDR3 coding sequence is TGCAGCTTCGTGGGGAGGACCACTCTTCGTGGGCAGTTCTTC. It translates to CSFVGRTTLRGQFF.

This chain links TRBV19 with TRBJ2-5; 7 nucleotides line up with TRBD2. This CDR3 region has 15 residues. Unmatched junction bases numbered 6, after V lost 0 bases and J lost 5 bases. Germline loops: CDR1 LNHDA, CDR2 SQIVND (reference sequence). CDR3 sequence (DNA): TGTGCCAGTAGTATAGAAGGCGGGAGAACGGAGACCCAGTACTTC. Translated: CASSIEGGRTETQYF.

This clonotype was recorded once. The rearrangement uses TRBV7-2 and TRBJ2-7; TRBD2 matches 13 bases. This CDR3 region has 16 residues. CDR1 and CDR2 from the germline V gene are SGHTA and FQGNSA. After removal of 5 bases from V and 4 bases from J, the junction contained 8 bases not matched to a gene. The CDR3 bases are TGTGCCAGCAGCCGGACTAGCGGGAGCGCGTTGTACGAGCAGTACTTC. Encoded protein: CASSRTSGSALYEQYF.

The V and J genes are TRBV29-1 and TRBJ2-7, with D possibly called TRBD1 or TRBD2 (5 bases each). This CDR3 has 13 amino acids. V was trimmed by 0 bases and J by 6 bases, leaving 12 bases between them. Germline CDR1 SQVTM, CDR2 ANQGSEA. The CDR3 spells CSVEEGGGSEQYF. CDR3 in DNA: TGCAGCGTTGAAGAGGGTGGGGGAAGCGAGCAGTACTTC.

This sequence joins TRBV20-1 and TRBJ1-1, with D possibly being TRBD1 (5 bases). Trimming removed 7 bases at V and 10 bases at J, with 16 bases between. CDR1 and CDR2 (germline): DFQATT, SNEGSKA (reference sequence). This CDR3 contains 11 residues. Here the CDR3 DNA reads TGCAGTGGAGGGGTCGGTCGGATAGCTTTCTTT. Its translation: CSGGVGRIAFF.

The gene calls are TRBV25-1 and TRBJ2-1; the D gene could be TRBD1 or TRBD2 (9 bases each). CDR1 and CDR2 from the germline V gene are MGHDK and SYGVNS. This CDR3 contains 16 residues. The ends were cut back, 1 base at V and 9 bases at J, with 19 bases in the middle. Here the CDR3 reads CASSEWGTGREGEQFF. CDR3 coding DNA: TGTGCCAGCAGTGAATGGGGGACAGGGCGGGAGGGTGAGCAGTTCTTC.

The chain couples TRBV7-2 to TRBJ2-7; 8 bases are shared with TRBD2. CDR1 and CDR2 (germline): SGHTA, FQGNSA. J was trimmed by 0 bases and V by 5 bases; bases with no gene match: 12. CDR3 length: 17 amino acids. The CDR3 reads CASSPSRAGGTSYEQYF. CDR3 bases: TGTGCCAGCAGCCCCTCGAGGGCGGGGGGTACCTCCTACGAGCAGTACTTC.

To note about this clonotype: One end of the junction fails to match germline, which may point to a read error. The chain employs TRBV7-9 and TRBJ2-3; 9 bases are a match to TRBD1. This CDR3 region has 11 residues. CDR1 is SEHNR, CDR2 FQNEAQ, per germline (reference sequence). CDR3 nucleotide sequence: TGTGCCAGCAGCCCGGGACAGGGAACAGTGTTT. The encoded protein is CASSPGQGTVF.

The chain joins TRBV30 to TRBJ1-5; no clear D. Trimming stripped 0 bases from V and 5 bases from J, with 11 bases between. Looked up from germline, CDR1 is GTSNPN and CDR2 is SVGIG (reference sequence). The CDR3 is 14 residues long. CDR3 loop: CAWSVRRSDQPQHF. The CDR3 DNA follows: TGTGCCTGGAGTGTACGACGGTCCGATCAGCCCCAGCATTTT.

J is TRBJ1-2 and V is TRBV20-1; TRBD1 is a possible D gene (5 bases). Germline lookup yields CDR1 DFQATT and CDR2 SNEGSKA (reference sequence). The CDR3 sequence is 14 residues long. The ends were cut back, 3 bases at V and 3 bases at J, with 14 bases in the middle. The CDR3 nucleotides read TGCAGTGCTAGCGACAGACAGCTCCACTATGGCTACACCTTC. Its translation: CSASDRQLHYGYTF.

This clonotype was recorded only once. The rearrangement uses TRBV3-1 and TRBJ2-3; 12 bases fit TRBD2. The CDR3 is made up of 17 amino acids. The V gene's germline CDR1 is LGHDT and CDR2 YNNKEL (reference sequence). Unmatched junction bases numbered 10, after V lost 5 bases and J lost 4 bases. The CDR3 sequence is CASSNDPSGRGSDTQYF. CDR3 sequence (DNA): TGTGCCAGCAGCAACGACCCTAGCGGGAGGGGGTCAGATACGCAGTATTTT.

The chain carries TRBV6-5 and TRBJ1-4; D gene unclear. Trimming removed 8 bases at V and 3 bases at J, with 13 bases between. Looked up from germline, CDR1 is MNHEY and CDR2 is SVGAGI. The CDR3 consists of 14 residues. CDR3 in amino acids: CASPLEAPNEKLFF. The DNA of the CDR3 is TGTGCCAGCCCCCTGGAGGCGCCTAATGAAAAACTGTTTTTT.

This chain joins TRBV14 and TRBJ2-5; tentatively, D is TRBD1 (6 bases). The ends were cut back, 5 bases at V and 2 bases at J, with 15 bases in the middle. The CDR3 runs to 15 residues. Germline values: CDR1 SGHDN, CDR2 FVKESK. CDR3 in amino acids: CASSRGSWGQETQYF. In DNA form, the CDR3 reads TGTGCCAGCAGCAGGGGGAGCTGGGGGCAAGAGACCCAGTACTTC.

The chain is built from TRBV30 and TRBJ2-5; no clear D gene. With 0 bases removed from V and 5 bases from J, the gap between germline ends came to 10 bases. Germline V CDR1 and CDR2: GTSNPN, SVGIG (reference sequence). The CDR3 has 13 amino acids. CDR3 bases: TGTGCCTGGAGTGTACGTGCGTCGGAGACCCAGTACTTC. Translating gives CAWSVRASETQYF.

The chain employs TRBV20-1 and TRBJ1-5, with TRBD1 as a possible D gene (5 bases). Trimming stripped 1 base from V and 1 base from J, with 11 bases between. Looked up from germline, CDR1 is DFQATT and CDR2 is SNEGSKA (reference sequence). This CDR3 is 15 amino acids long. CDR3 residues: CSARVTQGSNQPQHF. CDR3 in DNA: TGCAGTGCTAGAGTAACTCAGGGCAGCAATCAGCCCCAGCATTTT.

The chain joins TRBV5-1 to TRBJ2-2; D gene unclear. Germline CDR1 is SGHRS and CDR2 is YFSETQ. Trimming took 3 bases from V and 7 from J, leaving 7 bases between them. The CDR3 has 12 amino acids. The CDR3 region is CASSSQGGELFF. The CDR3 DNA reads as TGCGCCAGCAGCTCCCAAGGCGGGGAGCTGTTTTTT.